The present T cell receptor (beta chain) was sequenced within a study of cytomegalovirus exposure and HLA in healthy donors. Broader study findings: Reportedly, cytomegalovirus status was diagnosed with high sensitivity and specificity. An apparent linkage of common viral pathogens to several of the most significant clusters emerged in a later analysis. Some V segments, TRBV6-2 and TRBV6-3 among them, were indistinguishable and were therefore excluded.

Germline values: CDR1 LGHNA, CDR2 YNFKEQ. CDR3 length: 16 residues. V lost 2 bases to trimming and J lost 6 bases; unmatched junction nucleotides: 12. This clone was recorded a few times. The target antigen is unknown. This PCR relied on a set of 60 Vbeta primers and 13 Jbeta primers. Only in-frame clones appear in the TCRdb table, and some are missing; sequencing was by immunoSEQ multiplex PCR. The sample shows nearly 95,000 clones, approximately 79% of them seen only once. The receptor's source is a woman aged 35 to 49 in good health and CMV-seronegative. This chain joins TRBV4-2 and TRBJ1-1; 7 nucleotides match TRBD1. Sequenced input: PBMCs. The CDR3 bases are TGTGCCAGCAGCCAATTAGGAGGGGGCGCACAGGCTGAAGCTTTCTTT. Its protein product is CASSQLGGGAQAEAFF.